This passage covers 2 T cell receptor beta chains from one sample sequenced in a study of T cells in tumors after PD-1 blockade. Produced via immunoSEQ multiplex PCR; TCRdb's table is partial and in-frame only. Here the sample spans fewer than 50,000 clones, about 85% being singletons. The sequencing here drew on PBMCs, taken before anti-PD-1 treatment. All receptors come from a human donor with basal cell carcinoma.

The chain couples TRBV19 to TRBJ2-7; D is unclear. The length of the CDR3 is 15 residues. V was pared by 4 bases and J by 6 bases, with 19 bases between. Germline-derived CDR1 and CDR2 are LNHDA and SQIVND (reference sequence). The CDR3 DNA reads as TGTGCCAGTAGTACGGTCGATCTAGGGAAACGCGAGCAGTACTTC. This gives the protein CASSTVDLGKREQYF.

CDR3 amino acids: CASSFGQWTEAFF. Here the CDR3 DNA reads TGTGCCAGCAGCTTCGGACAGTGGACTGAAGCTTTCTTT. The chain recombines TRBV7-9 with TRBJ1-1, with D possibly TRBD1 on 6 matching bases. The length of the CDR3 is 13 residues. V was trimmed by 3 bases and J by 5 bases, leaving 10 bases between them. The germline CDR1 and CDR2 sequences are SEHNR and FQNEAQ (reference sequence).